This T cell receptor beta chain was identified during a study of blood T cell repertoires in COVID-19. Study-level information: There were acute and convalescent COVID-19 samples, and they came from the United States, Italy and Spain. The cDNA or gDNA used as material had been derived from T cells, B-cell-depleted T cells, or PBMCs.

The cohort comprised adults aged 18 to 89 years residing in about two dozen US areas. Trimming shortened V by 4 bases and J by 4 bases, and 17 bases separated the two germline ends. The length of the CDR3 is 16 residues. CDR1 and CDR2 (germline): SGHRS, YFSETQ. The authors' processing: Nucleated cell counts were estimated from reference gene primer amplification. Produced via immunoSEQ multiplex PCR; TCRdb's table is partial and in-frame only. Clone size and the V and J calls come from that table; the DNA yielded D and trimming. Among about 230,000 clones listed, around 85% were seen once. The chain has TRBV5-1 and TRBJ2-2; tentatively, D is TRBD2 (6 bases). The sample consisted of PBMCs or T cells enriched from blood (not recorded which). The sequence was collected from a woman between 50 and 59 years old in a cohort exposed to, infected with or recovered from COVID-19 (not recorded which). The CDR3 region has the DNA TGCGCCAGCAGCCTGGGGACTTCCGAGTTCACCGGGGAGCTGTTTTTT. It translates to CASSLGTSEFTGELFF. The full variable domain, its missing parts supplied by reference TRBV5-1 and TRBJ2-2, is KAGVTQTPRYLIKTRGQQVTLSCSPISGHRSVSWYQQTPGQGLQFLFEYFSETQRNKGNFPGRFSGRQFSNSRSEMNVSTLELGDSALYLCASSLGTSEFTGELFFGEGSRLTVL.